This T cell receptor beta chain was captured in a study of blood T cell repertoires in COVID-19. The authors' processing: Reference gene primer amplification gave nucleated cell count estimates. Clones were sequenced by immunoSEQ multiplex PCR, and TCRdb holds only the in-frame ones, with some missing. Clone size and the V and J calls come from that table; the DNA yielded D and trimming. The sample lists some 150,000 clones, approximately 86% occurring once. Between the trimmed V and J ends, which lost 6 bases and 5 bases, there was a span of 13 bases. This CDR3 comprises 12 residues. Germline V gene data show CDR1 as SQVTM and CDR2 as ANQGSEA.

The V gene is TRBV29-1, the J gene TRBJ2-5, with D possibly being TRBD1 (6 bases). The material sequenced was peripheral blood. The sequence was collected from a man aged 70 or older with acute or convalescent COVID-19. CDR3 nucleotide sequence: TGCAGCGTAGACAGGTTCGGTGAGACCCAGTACTTC. It translates to CSVDRFGETQYF.